A single sample gave rise to the 16 T cell receptor beta chains below, sequenced in a study of cytomegalovirus exposure and HLA in healthy donors. In the PCR, 60 Vbeta and 13 Jbeta primers were used. Some clones are missing from TCRdb's copy, which holds only in-frame ones; the method was immunoSEQ multiplex PCR. This table holds about 55,000 clones, around 78% found once. The sequenced sample was PBMCs. The receptors derive from a female donor in good health and CMV-seronegative.

J is TRBJ1-6 and V is TRBV7-2, with TRBD1 matching over 9 bases. The V and J ends lost 4 bases and 5 bases, in that order; junction bases with no gene match: 3. The CDR3 runs to 15 residues. Germline assignment: CDR1 SGHTA and CDR2 FQGNSA. CDR3 region: CASSSRQGDNSPLHF. CDR3 sequence (DNA): TGTGCCAGCAGCTCCCGACAGGGGGATAATTCACCCCTCCACTTT.

V gene TRBV6-6 combines with J gene TRBJ1-2; tentatively, D is TRBD1 (5 bases). Germline V gives CDR1 MNHNY, CDR2 SVGAGI (reference sequence). The CDR3 length is 11 residues. The V gene lost 2 bases and the J gene lost 7 bases, with 5 bases spanning the gap. The CDR3: CASSYDSGYTF. Written as DNA, the CDR3 is TGTGCCAGCAGTTACGACAGTGGCTACACCTTC.

This rearrangement joins TRBV5-4 to TRBJ1-2; TRBD1 agrees at 8 bases. CDR1 SGHNT and CDR2 YYREEE come from the germline V gene (reference sequence). The CDR3 runs to 15 residues. The V segment lost 4 bases and the J segment 5 bases; nucleotides outside the gene matches: 10. CDR3 nucleotide sequence: TGTGCCAGCAGCCCCGGACAGGGTTCCCCTTATGGCTACACCTTC. Translation gives CASSPGQGSPYGYTF.

The chain employs TRBV19 and TRBJ1-5; 7 bases are shared with TRBD1. With 5 bases clipped from V and 2 bases from J, the junction kept 6 bases outside the gene matches. This CDR3 has 15 amino acids. Germline loops: CDR1 LNHDA, CDR2 SQIVND (reference sequence). The CDR3 nucleotides read TGTGCCAGTAGTTCCGAAGGGACAGGCAATCAGCCCCAGCATTTT. It is translated as CASSSEGTGNQPQHF.

The chain has TRBV4-1 and TRBJ1-5; no definite D call. This CDR3 is built from 13 residues. CDR1 is MGHRA and CDR2 is YSYEKL in the germline V gene. V was clipped by 5 bases and J by 4 bases, with 9 bases between them. In DNA, the CDR3 is TGCGCCAGCAGCTTCGACGGGAATCAGCCCCAGCATTTT. Translating it yields CASSFDGNQPQHF.

The rearrangement uses TRBV5-1 and TRBJ2-6; 7 bases align to TRBD1. V was clipped by 0 bases and J by 12 bases; unmatched bases: 6. This CDR3 has 14 amino acids. Germline CDR1 SGHRS, CDR2 YFSETQ. The CDR3 is CASSLAGGEGVLTF. The DNA of the CDR3 is TGCGCCAGCAGCTTGGCAGGGGGTGAGGGCGTCCTGACTTTC.

The CDR3 loop reads CASSSLLAGATGELFF. The CDR3 DNA reads as TGTGCCAGCAGCTCATTACTAGCGGGGGCCACCGGGGAGCTGTTTTTT. This chain connects TRBV7-8 to TRBJ2-2; 11 positions agree with TRBD2. The trim removed 4 bases at V and 4 bases at J, leaving 5 bases unmatched. The CDR3 length is 16 residues. The germline V gene has CDR1 SGHVS and CDR2 FQNEAQ.

V and J are TRBV5-8 and TRBJ1-2; a weak D match, TRBD1 (6 bases). This CDR3 contains 14 residues. Germline values: CDR1 SGHTS, CDR2 YDEGEE. V lost 5 bases and J lost 5, with 16 bases in between. The CDR3: CASSPSRTAYGYTF. In DNA, the CDR3 is TGTGCCAGCAGTCCATCCCGGACAGCTTATGGCTACACCTTC.

This chain uses TRBV7-3 with TRBJ2-5; the D gene is possibly TRBD1 (5 bases). CDR1 and CDR2 (germline): SGHTA, FQGTGA. V was shortened by 1 base and J by 1 base, with 7 bases between the two germline ends. The CDR3 runs to 14 residues. CDR3 residues: CASSLSGAQETQYF. DNA for the CDR3: TGTGCCAGCAGCTTAAGTGGGGCCCAAGAGACCCAGTACTTC.

The V and J genes are TRBV19 and TRBJ2-5; unclear D gene. CDR1 and CDR2 from the germline V gene are LNHDA and SQIVND (reference sequence). V was cut by 8 bases and J by 2 bases, with 18 bases left in between. The CDR3 has 15 amino acids. The CDR3 spells CASRSHSPQQETQYF. The CDR3 DNA sequence: TGTGCCAGTCGTAGCCACAGCCCCCAACAAGAGACCCAGTACTTC.

The J gene is TRBJ1-6, the V gene TRBV7-3; D may be TRBD1 (5 bases). V lost 3 bases to trimming and J lost 7 bases, with 7 bases between them. The CDR3 has 13 amino acids. CDR1 is SGHTA, CDR2 FQGTGA, per germline. The CDR3 spells CASSFDRNSPLHF. CDR3 in DNA: TGTGCCAGCAGCTTTGACAGAAATTCACCCCTCCACTTT. Based on the CDR3 plus reference TRBV7-3 and TRBJ1-6, the full variable domain is GAGVSQTPSNKVTEKGKYVELRCDPISGHTALYWYRQSLGQGPEFLIYFQGTGAADDSGLPNDRFFAVRPEGSVSTLKIQRTERGDSAVYLCASSFDRNSPLHFGNGTRLTVT.

The rearrangement uses TRBV18 and TRBJ1-1; 7 bases are shared with TRBD1. The CDR3 totals 15 residues. CDR1 and CDR2 (germline): KGHSH, LQKENI. V shed 3 bases, J shed 2 bases, and the junction held 6 bases outside the gene matches. The CDR3 sequence: CASSPQGVENTEAFF. The CDR3 DNA reads as TGTGCCAGCTCACCGCAGGGGGTTGAAAACACTGAAGCTTTCTTT.

The V and J genes are TRBV7-9 and TRBJ2-1; perhaps TRBD2 as D (6 bases). The CDR3 is 15 amino acids. Germline CDR1 is SEHNR and CDR2 is FQNEAQ (reference sequence). V gave up 4 bases and J gave up 5 bases, with 15 bases separating them. CDR3 residues: CASSSDFWRDNEQFF. The CDR3 DNA follows: TGTGCCAGCAGCTCGGACTTTTGGAGGGACAATGAGCAGTTCTTC.

CDR3 bases: TGTGCCAGCAGCTTATATCGAGACTACGAGCAGTACTTC. Translation: CASSLYRDYEQYF. This chain joins TRBV11-2 and TRBJ2-7; D gene uncertain. The CDR3 loop spans 13 amino acids. Germline assignment: CDR1 SGHAT and CDR2 FQNNGV. Deletions cut 2 bases from V and 3 bases from J, with 8 bases between.

The V call is TRBV11-2, the J call TRBJ1-3; 8 bases map to TRBD1. The trim removed 4 bases at V and 7 bases at J, leaving 9 bases unmatched. The CDR3 sequence is 15 residues long. CDR1 SGHAT and CDR2 FQNNGV come from the germline V gene. Written as DNA, the CDR3 is TGTGCCAGCAGCTCTGGACAGGGCGGTTTGAACACCATATATTTT. Its translation: CASSSGQGGLNTIYF.

This clone occurred once. The rearrangement links TRBV5-5 to TRBJ1-2, with TRBD1 as a possible D gene (6 bases). From germline, CDR1 is SGHKS and CDR2 YYEKEE (reference sequence). The V end lost 4 bases, the J end lost 8 bases, and 21 bases lay between the germline ends. The CDR3 contains 15 residues. In DNA, the CDR3 is TGTGCCAGCAGCCGAGATCAAACAGGGCGGTGGGGCTACACCTTC. Translation: CASSRDQTGRWGYTF.